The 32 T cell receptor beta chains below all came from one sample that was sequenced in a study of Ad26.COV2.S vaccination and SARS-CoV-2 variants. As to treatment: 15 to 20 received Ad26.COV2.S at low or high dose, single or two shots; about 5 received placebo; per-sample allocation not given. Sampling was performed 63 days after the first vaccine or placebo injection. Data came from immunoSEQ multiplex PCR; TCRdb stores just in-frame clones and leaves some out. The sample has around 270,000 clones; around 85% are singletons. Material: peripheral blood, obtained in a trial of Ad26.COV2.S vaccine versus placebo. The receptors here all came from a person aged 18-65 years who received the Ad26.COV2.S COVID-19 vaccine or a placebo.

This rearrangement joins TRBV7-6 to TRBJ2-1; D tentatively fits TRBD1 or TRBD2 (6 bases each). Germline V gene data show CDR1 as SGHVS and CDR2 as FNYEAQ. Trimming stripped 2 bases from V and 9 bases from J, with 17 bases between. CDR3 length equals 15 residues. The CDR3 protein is CASSLKGGPGVEQFF. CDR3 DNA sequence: TGTGCCAGCAGCTTAAAAGGGGGGCCGGGCGTTGAGCAGTTCTTC.

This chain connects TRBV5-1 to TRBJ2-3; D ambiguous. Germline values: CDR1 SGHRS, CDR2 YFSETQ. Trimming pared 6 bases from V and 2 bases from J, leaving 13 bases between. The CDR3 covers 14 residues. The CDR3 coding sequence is TGCGCCAGCACCCCCACCTGGTCCACAGATACGCAGTATTTT. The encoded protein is CASTPTWSTDTQYF.

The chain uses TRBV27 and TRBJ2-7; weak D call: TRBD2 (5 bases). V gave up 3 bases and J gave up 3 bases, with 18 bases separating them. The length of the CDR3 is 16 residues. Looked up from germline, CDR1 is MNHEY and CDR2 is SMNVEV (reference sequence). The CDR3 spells CASSFERPNVNYEQYV. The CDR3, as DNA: TGTGCCAGCAGTTTCGAGCGGCCCAATGTTAACTACGAGCAGTACGTC.

The CDR3 sequence: CASSYSLSYGYTF. The CDR3 DNA reads as TGTGCCAGCAGTTACTCCCTGTCCTATGGCTACACCTTC. The J gene is TRBJ1-2, the V gene TRBV6-5, with D unclear. CDR3 size: 13 residues. Trimming left V 0 bases short and J 4 bases short, with 6 bases between. In germline, CDR1 is MNHEY, CDR2 SVGAGI.

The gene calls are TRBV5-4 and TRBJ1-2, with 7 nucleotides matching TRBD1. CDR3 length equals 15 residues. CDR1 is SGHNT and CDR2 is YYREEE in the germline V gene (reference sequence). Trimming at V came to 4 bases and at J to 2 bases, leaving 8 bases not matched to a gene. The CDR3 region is CASSPWDRQNYGYTF. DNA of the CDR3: TGTGCCAGCAGCCCATGGGACAGACAGAACTATGGCTACACCTTC.

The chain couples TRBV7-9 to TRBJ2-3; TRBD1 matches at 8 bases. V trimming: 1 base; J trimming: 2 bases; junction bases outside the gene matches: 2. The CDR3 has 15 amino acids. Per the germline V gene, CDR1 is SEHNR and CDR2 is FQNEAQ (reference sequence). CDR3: CASSLGQGITDTQYF. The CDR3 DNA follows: TGTGCCAGCAGCTTAGGACAGGGGATCACAGATACGCAGTATTTT.

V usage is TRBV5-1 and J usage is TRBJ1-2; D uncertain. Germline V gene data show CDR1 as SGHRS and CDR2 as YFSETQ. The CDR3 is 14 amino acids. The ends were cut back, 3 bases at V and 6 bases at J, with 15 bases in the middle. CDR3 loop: CASSSSLEINGYTF. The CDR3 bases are TGCGCCAGCAGCTCAAGCCTGGAAATTAATGGCTACACCTTC.

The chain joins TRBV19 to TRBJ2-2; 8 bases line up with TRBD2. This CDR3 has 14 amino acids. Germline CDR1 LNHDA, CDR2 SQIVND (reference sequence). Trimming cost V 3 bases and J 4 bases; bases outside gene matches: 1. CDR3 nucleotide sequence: TGTGCCAGTAGTATCGGGGGGGGCACCGGGGAGCTGTTTTTT. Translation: CASSIGGGTGELFF.

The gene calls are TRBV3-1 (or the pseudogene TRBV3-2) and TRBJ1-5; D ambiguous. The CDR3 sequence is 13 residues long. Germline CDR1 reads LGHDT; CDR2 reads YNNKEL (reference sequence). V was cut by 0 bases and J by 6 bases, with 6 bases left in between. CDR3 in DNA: TGTGCCAGCAGCCAAGAAGGGATTCAGCCCCAGCATTTT. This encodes CASSQEGIQPQHF.

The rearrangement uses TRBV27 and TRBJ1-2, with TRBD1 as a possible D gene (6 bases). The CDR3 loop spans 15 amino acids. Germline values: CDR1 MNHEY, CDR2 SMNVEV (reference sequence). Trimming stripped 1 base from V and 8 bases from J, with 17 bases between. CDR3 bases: TGTGCCAGCAGTTTATATGGGGACACCGGGAGAGGCTACACCTTC. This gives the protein CASSLYGDTGRGYTF.

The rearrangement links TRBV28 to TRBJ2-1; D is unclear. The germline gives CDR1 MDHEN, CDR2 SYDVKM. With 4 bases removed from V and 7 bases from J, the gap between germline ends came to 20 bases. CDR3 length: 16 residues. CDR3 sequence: CASSSPLDGYGNEQFF. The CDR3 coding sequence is TGTGCCAGCAGTTCACCACTGGACGGGTACGGGAATGAGCAGTTCTTC.

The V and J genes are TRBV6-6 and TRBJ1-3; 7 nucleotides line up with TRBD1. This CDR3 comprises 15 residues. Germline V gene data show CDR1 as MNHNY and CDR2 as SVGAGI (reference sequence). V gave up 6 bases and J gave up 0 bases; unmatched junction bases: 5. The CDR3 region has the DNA TGTGCCAGCAGCACAGGGGCTGGCTCTGGAAACACCATATATTTT. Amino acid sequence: CASSTGAGSGNTIYF.

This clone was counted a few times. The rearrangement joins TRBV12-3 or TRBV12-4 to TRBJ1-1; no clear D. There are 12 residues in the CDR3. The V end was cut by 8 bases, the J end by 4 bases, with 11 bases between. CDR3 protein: CASVGVATEAFF. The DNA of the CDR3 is TGTGCCAGCGTCGGCGTCGCCACTGAAGCTTTCTTT.

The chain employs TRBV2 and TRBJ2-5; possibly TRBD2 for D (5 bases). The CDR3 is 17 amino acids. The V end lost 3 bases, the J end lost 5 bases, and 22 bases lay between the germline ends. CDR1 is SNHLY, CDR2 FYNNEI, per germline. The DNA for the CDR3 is TGTGCCAGCAGTGATCCGAGCGTGAGGGAGAGGTGGGAGACCCAGTACTTC. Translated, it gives CASSDPSVRERWETQYF.

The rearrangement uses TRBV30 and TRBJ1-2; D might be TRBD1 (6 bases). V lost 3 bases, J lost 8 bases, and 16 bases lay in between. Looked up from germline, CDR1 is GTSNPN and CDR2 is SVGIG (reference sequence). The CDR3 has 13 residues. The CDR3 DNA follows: TGTGCCTGGAGCCCGTGGGGGGGCGAGGGCTACACCTTC. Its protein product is CAWSPWGGEGYTF. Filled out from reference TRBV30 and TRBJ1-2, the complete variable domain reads SQTIHQWPATLVQPVGSPLSLECTVEGTSNPNLYWYRQAAGRGLQLLFYSVGIGQISSEVPQNLSASRPQDRQFILSSKKLLLSDSGFYLCAWSPWGGEGYTFGSGTRLTVV.

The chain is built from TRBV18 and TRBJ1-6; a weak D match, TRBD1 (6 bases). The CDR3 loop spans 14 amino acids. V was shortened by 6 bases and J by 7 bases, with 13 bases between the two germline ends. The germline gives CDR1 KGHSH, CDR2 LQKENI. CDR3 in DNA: TGTGCCAGCTCCACAGGGACCAGGAATTCACCCCTCCACTTT. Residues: CASSTGTRNSPLHF.

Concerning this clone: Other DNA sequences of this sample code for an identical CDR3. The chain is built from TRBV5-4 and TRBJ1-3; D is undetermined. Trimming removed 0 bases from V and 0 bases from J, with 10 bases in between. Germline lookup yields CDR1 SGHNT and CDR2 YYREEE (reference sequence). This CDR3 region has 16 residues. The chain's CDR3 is CASSLADSHSGNTIYF. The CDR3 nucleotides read TGTGCCAGCAGCTTGGCGGACTCCCACTCTGGAAACACCATATATTTT.

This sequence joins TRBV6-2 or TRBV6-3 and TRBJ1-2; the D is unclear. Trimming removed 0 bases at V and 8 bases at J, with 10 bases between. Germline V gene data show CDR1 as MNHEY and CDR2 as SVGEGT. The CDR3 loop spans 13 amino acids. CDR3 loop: CASSYSRVRGYTF. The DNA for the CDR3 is TGTGCCAGCAGTTACTCGAGGGTCCGGGGCTACACCTTC.

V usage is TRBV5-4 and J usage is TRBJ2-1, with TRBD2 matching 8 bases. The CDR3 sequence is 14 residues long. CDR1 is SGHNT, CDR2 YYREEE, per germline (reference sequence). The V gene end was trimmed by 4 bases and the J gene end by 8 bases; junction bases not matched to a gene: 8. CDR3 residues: CASSAAAGAHEQFF. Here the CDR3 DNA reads TGTGCCAGCAGCGCGGCAGCGGGGGCTCATGAGCAGTTCTTC.

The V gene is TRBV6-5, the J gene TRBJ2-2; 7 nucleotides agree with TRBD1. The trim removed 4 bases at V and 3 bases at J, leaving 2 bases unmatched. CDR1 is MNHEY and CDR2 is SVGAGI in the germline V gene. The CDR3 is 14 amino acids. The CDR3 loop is CASSSGTDTGELFF. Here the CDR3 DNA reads TGTGCCAGCAGTTCCGGGACAGACACCGGGGAGCTGTTTTTT.

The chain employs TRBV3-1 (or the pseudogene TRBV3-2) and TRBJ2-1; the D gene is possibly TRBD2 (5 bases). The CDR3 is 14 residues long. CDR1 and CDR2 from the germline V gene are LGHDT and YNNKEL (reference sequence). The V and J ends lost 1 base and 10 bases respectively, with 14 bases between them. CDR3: CASSQASSVGEQFF. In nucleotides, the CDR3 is TGTGCCAGCAGCCAAGCGAGTAGCGTCGGCGAGCAGTTCTTC.

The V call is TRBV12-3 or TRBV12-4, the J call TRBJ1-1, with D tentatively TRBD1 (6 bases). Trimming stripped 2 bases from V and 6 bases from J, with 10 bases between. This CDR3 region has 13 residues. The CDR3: CASSLPGAPEAFF. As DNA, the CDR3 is TGTGCCAGCAGTTTACCGGGGGCGCCTGAAGCTTTCTTT.

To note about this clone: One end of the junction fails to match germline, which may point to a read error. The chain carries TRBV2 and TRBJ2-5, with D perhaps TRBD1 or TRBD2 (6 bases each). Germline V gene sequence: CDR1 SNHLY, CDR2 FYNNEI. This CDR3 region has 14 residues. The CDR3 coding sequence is TGTGCCAGCACTGAAGGGGGGCTCATGGAGACCCAGTACTTC. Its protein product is CASTEGGLMETQYF.

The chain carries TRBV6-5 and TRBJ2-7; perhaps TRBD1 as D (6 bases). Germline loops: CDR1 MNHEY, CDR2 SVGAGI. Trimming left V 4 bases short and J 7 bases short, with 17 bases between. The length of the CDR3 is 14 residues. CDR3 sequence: CASSSVSGVREQYF. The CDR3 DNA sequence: TGTGCCAGCAGTTCGGTGTCAGGGGTGAGGGAGCAGTACTTC.

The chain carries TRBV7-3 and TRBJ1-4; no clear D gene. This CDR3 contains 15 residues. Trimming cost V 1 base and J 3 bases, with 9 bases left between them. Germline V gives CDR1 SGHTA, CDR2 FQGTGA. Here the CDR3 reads CASSLNPGANEKLFF. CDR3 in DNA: TGTGCCAGCAGCTTAAATCCTGGGGCTAATGAAAAACTGTTTTTT.

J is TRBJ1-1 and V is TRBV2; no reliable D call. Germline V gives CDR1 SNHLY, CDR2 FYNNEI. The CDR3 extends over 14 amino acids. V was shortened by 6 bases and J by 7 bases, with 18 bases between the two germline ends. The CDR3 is CASSGSGPSLEAFF. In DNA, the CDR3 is TGTGCCAGCAGCGGCTCCGGTCCATCTCTTGAAGCTTTCTTT.

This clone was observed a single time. CDR3 region: CASSPRTGGTSYEQYF. The DNA of the CDR3 is TGTGCCAGCTCACCGCGGACAGGGGGTACCTCCTACGAGCAGTACTTC. J is TRBJ2-7 and V is TRBV18; 10 positions match TRBD1. The CDR3 length is 16 residues. The germline gives CDR1 KGHSH, CDR2 LQKENI. V gave up 3 bases and J gave up 0 bases; unmatched junction bases: 5.

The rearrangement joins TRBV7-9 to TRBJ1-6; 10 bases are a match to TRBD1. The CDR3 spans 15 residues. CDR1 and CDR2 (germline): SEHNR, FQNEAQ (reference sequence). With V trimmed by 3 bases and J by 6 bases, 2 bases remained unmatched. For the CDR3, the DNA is TGTGCCAGCAGCTTCGGGACAGGGGTTAATTCACCCCTCCACTTT. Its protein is CASSFGTGVNSPLHF.

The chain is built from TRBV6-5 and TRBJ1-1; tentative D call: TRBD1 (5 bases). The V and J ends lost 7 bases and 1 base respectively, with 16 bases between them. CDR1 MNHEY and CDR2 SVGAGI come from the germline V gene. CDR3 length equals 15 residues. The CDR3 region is CASTLGTPQNTEAFF. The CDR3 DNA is TGTGCCAGCACCTTAGGGACGCCTCAGAACACTGAAGCTTTCTTT.

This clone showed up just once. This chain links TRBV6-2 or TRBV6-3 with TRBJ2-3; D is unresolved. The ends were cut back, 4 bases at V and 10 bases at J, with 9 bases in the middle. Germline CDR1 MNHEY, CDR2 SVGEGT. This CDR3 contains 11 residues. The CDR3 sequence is CASSLGISQYF. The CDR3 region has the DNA TGTGCCAGCAGTTTGGGCATTTCGCAGTATTTT.

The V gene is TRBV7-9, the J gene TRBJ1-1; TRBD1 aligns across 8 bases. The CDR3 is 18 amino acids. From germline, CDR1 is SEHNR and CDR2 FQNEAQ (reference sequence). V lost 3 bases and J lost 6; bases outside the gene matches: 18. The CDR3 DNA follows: TGTGCCAGCAGCTTCCAGGTGGGGACAGGCCGACCGAGGGCTGAAGCTTTCTTT. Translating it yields CASSFQVGTGRPRAEAFF.

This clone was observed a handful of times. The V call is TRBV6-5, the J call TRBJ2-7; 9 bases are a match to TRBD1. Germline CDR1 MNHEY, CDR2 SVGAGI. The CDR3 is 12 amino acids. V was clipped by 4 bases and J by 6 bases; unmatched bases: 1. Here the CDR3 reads CASSSTGGEQYV. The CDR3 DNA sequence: TGTGCCAGCAGTTCGACAGGGGGCGAGCAGTACGTC.